The 30 T cell receptor beta chains given below trace back to one sample, sequenced in a study of T cells after yellow fever vaccination (dated by TCRdb to about 2019). To prepare the library, 5' RACE was applied. Sequencing relied on an Illumina NovaSeq 6000. The public reads were reanalyzed by TCRdb: fastp trimming at Q25, MiXCR alignment, in-frame beta chains only. One record per CDR3 amino acid sequence lists the most common genes and DNA. The sample data list some 300,000 distinct CDR3 sequences, and around a tenth of these were observed just once. The leading ten clones occupy 3% to 3.5% of the sample. What this sample's treatment or condition label stands for: live attenuated yellow fever vaccine strain. The source was CD4+ T cells sorted from PBMCs, collected 45 days after the yellow fever booster vaccination. These receptors originate from a young man who received the YFV17D yellow fever vaccine.

This chain connects TRBV28 to TRBJ2-7; no firm D call. The CDR3 totals 13 residues. CDR1 and CDR2 from the germline V gene are MDHEN and SYDVKM. V lost 6 bases and J 3 bases, leaving 12 bases between the germline ends. CDR3 sequence reads: CASRVAGGYEQYV. The CDR3 DNA follows: TGTGCCAGCAGGGTTGCAGGTGGCTACGAGCAGTACGTC.

This clonotype was seen a handful of times. The rearrangement uses TRBV7-2 and TRBJ2-7; 8 nucleotides agree with TRBD2. The V segment lost 5 bases and the J segment 4 bases; nucleotides outside the gene matches: 16. Germline values: CDR1 SGHTA, CDR2 FQGNSA. This CDR3 spans 17 amino acids. The CDR3 DNA is TGTGCCAGCAGCCCCTCGCCCGGGGGGGGAGCTGGTTACGAGCAGTACTTC. It encodes CASSPSPGGGAGYEQYF. The full variable domain, completed using reference TRBV7-2 and TRBJ2-7, is GAGVSQSPSNKVTEKGKDVELRCDPISGHTALYWYRQSLGQGLEFLIYFQGNSAPDKSGLPSDRFSAERTGGSVSTLTIQRTQQEDSAVYLCASSPSPGGGAGYEQYFGPGTRLTVT.

This clonotype was seen only a few times. This chain links TRBV15 with TRBJ2-7; D possibly matches TRBD1 or TRBD2 (5 bases each). Between the trimmed V and J ends, which lost 3 bases and 2 bases, there was a span of 11 bases. Germline V lookup: CDR1 LNHNV, CDR2 YYDKDF (reference sequence). The CDR3 consists of 14 residues. The CDR3 spells CATSRGGGPYEQYF. In DNA form, the CDR3 reads TGTGCCACCAGCAGGGGTGGGGGACCCTACGAGCAGTACTTC.

This chain joins TRBV3-1 and TRBJ1-1; D uncertain. CDR1 and CDR2 (germline): LGHDT, YNNKEL (reference sequence). V dropped 4 bases and J dropped 1 base, with 7 bases sitting between them. The CDR3 runs 13 residues. CDR3 nucleotides: TGTGCCAGCAGCCGGCACACGAACACTGAAGCTTTCTTT. Translated: CASSRHTNTEAFF. Using reference TRBV3-1 and TRBJ1-1 for the parts outside the CDR3, the full variable domain is DTAVSQTPKYLVTQMGNDKSIKCEQNLGHDTMYWYKQDSKKFLKIMFSYNNKELIINETVPNRFSPKSPDKAHLNLHINSLELGDSAVYFCASSRHTNTEAFFGQGTRLTVV.

This clonotype has ten or more counts. The chain recombines TRBV4-1 with TRBJ2-1; maybe TRBD2 (6 bases). Germline V gene lookup returns CDR1 MGHRA and CDR2 YSYEKL. The CDR3 is made up of 16 amino acids. V was clipped by 3 bases and J by 2 bases, with 14 bases between them. CDR3 in amino acids: CASSHPVVAAYNEQFF. CDR3 in DNA: TGCGCCAGCAGCCACCCGGTGGTAGCGGCCTACAATGAGCAGTTCTTC.

The V and J genes are TRBV6-2 or TRBV6-3 and TRBJ1-2; no clear D gene. Trimming removed 2 bases at V and 4 bases at J, with 17 bases between. CDR1 and CDR2 (germline): MNHEY, SVGEGT. This CDR3 is built from 16 residues. DNA of the CDR3: TGTGCCAGCAGTTACGGGTCGGGTCCTGAGGCCTATGGCTACACCTTC. It yields the protein CASSYGSGPEAYGYTF.

This clonotype was detected a few times. The chain has TRBV4-3 and TRBJ1-2, with D uncertain. This CDR3 comprises 16 residues. Germline assignment: CDR1 LGHNA and CDR2 YSLEER. V was trimmed by 4 bases and J by 0 bases, leaving 15 bases between them. CDR3: CASSPDRRLANYGYTF. The CDR3 nucleotides are TGCGCCAGCAGCCCGGACCGTAGACTAGCTAACTATGGCTACACCTTC.

This clonotype was counted only a few times. This chain joins TRBV29-1 and TRBJ1-1; D is unclear. Germline V gene data show CDR1 as SQVTM and CDR2 as ANQGSEA. With 6 bases removed from V and 4 bases from J, the gap between germline ends came to 12 bases. The CDR3 loop spans 12 amino acids. CDR3 in amino acids: CSVLTVPTEAFF. CDR3 nucleotide sequence: TGCAGCGTGCTCACAGTTCCCACTGAAGCTTTCTTT.

This clonotype was seen many times. This sequence joins TRBV5-1 and TRBJ1-1; D gene uncertain. V was clipped by 4 bases and J by 1 base, with 8 bases between them. This CDR3 is 13 amino acids long. Germline V gene data show CDR1 as SGHRS and CDR2 as YFSETQ. The CDR3 DNA is TGCGCCAGCAGCCCTGGGTGGAACACTGAAGCTTTCTTT. This gives the protein CASSPGWNTEAFF. Complete variable domain (other parts from reference TRBV5-1 and TRBJ1-1): KAGVTQTPRYLIKTRGQQVTLSCSPISGHRSVSWYQQTPGQGLQFLFEYFSETQRNKGNFPGRFSGRQFSNSRSEMNVSTLELGDSALYLCASSPGWNTEAFFGQGTRLTVV.

The sample holds many counts of this clonotype. Its ends do not fully match the called genes, so a read error is possible. The chain has TRBV7-7 and TRBJ2-5; perhaps TRBD2 as D (6 bases). The CDR3 has 13 residues. The V gene's germline CDR1 is SSHAT and CDR2 FNYEAQ (reference sequence). As DNA, the CDR3 is TGTGCTAGCAGCGCGGGGACCGGGGAGACCCAGTACTTC. Its protein product is CASSAGTGETQYF. Looking up the rest from reference TRBV7-7 and TRBJ2-5 gives the full variable domain: GAGVSQSPRYKVTKRGQDVTLRCDPISSHATLYWYQQALGQGPEFLTYFNYEAQPDKSGLPSDRFSAERPEGSISTLTIQRTEQRDSAMYRCASSAGTGETQYFGPGTRLLVL.

A few counts support this clonotype. V gene TRBV30 combines with J gene TRBJ1-1; D uncertain. The CDR3 is 13 residues long. CDR1 is GTSNPN and CDR2 is SVGIG in the germline V gene (reference sequence). The V end lost 1 base, the J end lost 5 bases, and 11 bases lay between the germline ends. This chain's CDR3 is CAWSDLSRTEAFF. In nucleotides, the CDR3 is TGTGCCTGGAGTGATTTATCGAGGACTGAAGCTTTCTTT.

The chain recombines TRBV5-1 with TRBJ1-2; TRBD1 is a possible D gene (6 bases). This CDR3 has 15 amino acids. The V end was cut by 2 bases, the J end by 0 bases, with 11 bases between. From germline, CDR1 is SGHRS and CDR2 YFSETQ. CDR3 bases: TGCGCCAGCAGCTTCATTGCAGGGGCTAACTATGGCTACACCTTC. Protein: CASSFIAGANYGYTF.

CDR3 loop: CSAKGADNYGYTF. Here the CDR3 DNA reads TGCAGTGCCAAAGGGGCCGACAACTATGGCTACACCTTC. The chain is built from TRBV20-1 and TRBJ1-2; TRBD1 might be the D (5 bases). V gave up 6 bases and J gave up 2 bases, with 13 bases separating them. This CDR3 contains 13 residues. Germline V CDR1 and CDR2: DFQATT, SNEGSKA (reference sequence).

This clonotype was seen ten or more times. This chain joins TRBV5-1 and TRBJ2-1; D assignment may be TRBD1 or TRBD2 (6 bases each). The V gene lost 4 bases and the J gene lost 4 bases, with 18 bases spanning the gap. CDR1 is SGHRS, CDR2 YFSETQ, per germline. CDR3 length: 16 residues. Written as DNA, the CDR3 is TGCGCCAGCAGCCCGAGGGGGGACTCAGGGTACAATGAGCAGTTCTTC. Protein product: CASSPRGDSGYNEQFF.

This clonotype occurred a few times. The chain has TRBV12-3 or TRBV12-4 and TRBJ1-3; D is possibly TRBD1 (6 bases). The CDR3 sequence is 15 residues long. Trimming left V 6 bases short and J 2 bases short, with 14 bases between. For the CDR3, the DNA is TGTGCCAGCAGCGACGTTGCAGGGGCTGGAAACACCATATATTTT. This codes for CASSDVAGAGNTIYF.

This clonotype was seen repeatedly, ten times or more. The gene calls are TRBV14 and TRBJ2-5; no reliable D call. This CDR3 is built from 15 residues. The V end was cut by 0 bases, the J end by 2 bases, with 10 bases between. The germline V gene has CDR1 SGHDN and CDR2 FVKESK. The CDR3 DNA is TGTGCCAGCAGCCAAGATGGTCGGATACAAGAGACCCAGTACTTC. Its translation: CASSQDGRIQETQYF.

This clonotype was counted only a few times. The J gene is TRBJ1-4, the V gene TRBV6-2 or TRBV6-3; D gene uncertain. Germline V CDR1 and CDR2: MNHEY, SVGEGT. Trimming left V 2 bases short and J 4 bases short, with 8 bases between. The CDR3 extends over 14 amino acids. In nucleotides, the CDR3 is TGTGCCAGCAGTTACCGGAGCCGTAATGAAAAACTGTTTTTT. Its translation: CASSYRSRNEKLFF.

The CDR3 spells CASSPIAGGPLSGELFF. As DNA, the CDR3 is TGCGCCAGCAGCCCAATAGCGGGGGGGCCCTTATCCGGGGAGCTGTTTTTT. V and J are TRBV4-3 and TRBJ2-2; 11 bases map to TRBD2. The CDR3 length is 17 residues. Germline CDR1 is LGHNA and CDR2 is YSLEER. The V segment lost 4 bases and the J segment 6 bases; nucleotides outside the gene matches: 10.

This clonotype was counted a few times. This chain connects TRBV20-1 to TRBJ1-3; possible D gene TRBD1, 5 bases. The germline gives CDR1 DFQATT, CDR2 SNEGSKA (reference sequence). The CDR3 is 16 residues long. V was trimmed by 1 base and J by 0 bases, leaving 13 bases between them. CDR3 in DNA: TGCAGTGCTAGAGCCGGGGCCTGGGGCTCTGGAAACACCATATATTTT. Translating gives CSARAGAWGSGNTIYF.

This clonotype has only a few counts. The rearrangement joins TRBV23-1 to TRBJ1-6; TRBD1 matches at 7 bases. TRBV23-1 has ORF status, its function being uncertain. The CDR3 contains 15 residues. With V trimmed by 2 bases and J by 10 bases, 8 bases remained unmatched. CDR3 coding DNA: TGCGCCAGCAGTCAACTACGGACAGGTGGCTCACCCCTCCACTTT. Translated, it gives CASSQLRTGGSPLHF.

Only a few counts were recorded for this clonotype. The chain recombines TRBV29-1 with TRBJ2-5; D is tentatively TRBD1 or TRBD2 (6 bases each). The CDR3 spans 15 residues. The germline V gene has CDR1 SQVTM and CDR2 ANQGSEA. V was clipped by 4 bases and J by 4 bases, with 19 bases between them. This chain's CDR3 is CSVAPYGGEGETQYF. CDR3 bases: TGCAGCGTTGCCCCTTACGGGGGCGAGGGAGAGACCCAGTACTTC.

This chain connects TRBV7-3 to TRBJ1-1, with 7 bases matching TRBD1. Germline V lookup: CDR1 SGHTA, CDR2 FQGTGA. The CDR3 length is 15 residues. V lost 5 bases and J lost 0; bases outside the gene matches: 6. The CDR3 loop is CASSKTGVLNTEAFF. DNA for the CDR3: TGTGCCAGCAGCAAAACAGGGGTACTGAACACTGAAGCTTTCTTT. Full variable domain (remainder filled in from reference TRBV7-3 and TRBJ1-1): GAGVSQTPSNKVTEKGKYVELRCDPISGHTALYWYRQSLGQGPEFLIYFQGTGAADDSGLPNDRFFAVRPEGSVSTLKIQRTERGDSAVYLCASSKTGVLNTEAFFGQGTRLTVV.

This clonotype turned up a few times. V gene TRBV20-1 combines with J gene TRBJ2-1; D is unresolved. The CDR3 is 11 amino acids. Germline V gives CDR1 DFQATT, CDR2 SNEGSKA (reference sequence). V dropped 1 base and J dropped 5 bases, with 3 bases sitting between them. CDR3 nucleotides: TGCAGTGCTAGAGGTAACAATGAGCAGTTCTTC. Translating gives CSARGNNEQFF.

Only a few counts were recorded for this clonotype. The chain couples TRBV20-1 to TRBJ2-1, with 14 bases fitting TRBD2. This CDR3 spans 18 amino acids. Trimming removed 0 bases from V and 7 bases from J; junction bases left unmatched: 11. Germline CDR1 is DFQATT and CDR2 is SNEGSKA (reference sequence). The CDR3 region is CSARDLIRTSGGKNEQFF. The CDR3 DNA sequence: TGCAGTGCTAGAGATCTCATACGGACTAGCGGGGGGAAGAATGAGCAGTTCTTC.

Only one count was recorded for this clonotype. V usage is TRBV6-2 or TRBV6-3 and J usage is TRBJ1-6, with D hard to call. V dropped 2 bases and J dropped 7 bases, with 12 bases sitting between them. This CDR3 region has 15 residues. CDR1 and CDR2 from the germline V gene are MNHEY and SVGEGT. The CDR3 nucleotides read TGTGCCAGCAGTTACGCGAGGCAAGGGAATTCACCCCTCCACTTT. It codes for CASSYARQGNSPLHF.

This clonotype was seen only a few times. The CDR3 DNA reads TGTGCCATCAGTAGCGGGGGAAACACAGATACGCAGTATTTT. Encoded protein: CAISSGGNTDTQYF. The chain links TRBV10-3 to TRBJ2-3; 8 bases fit TRBD2. The germline CDR1 and CDR2 sequences are ENHRY and SYGVKD. V gave up 5 bases and J gave up 2 bases; unmatched junction bases: 3. The CDR3 covers 14 residues.

This clonotype was recorded many times. The rearrangement uses TRBV6-1 and TRBJ2-7, with D unclear. Trimming cost V 7 bases and J 1 base, with 11 bases left between them. Germline values: CDR1 MNHNS, CDR2 SASEGT. This CDR3 contains 13 residues. CDR3 nucleotide sequence: TGTGCCAGCAACCGAGACATGTCCTACGAGCAGTACTTC. This gives the protein CASNRDMSYEQYF.

This clonotype was observed a few times. The V call is TRBV6-1, the J call TRBJ2-1; 7 positions match TRBD1. CDR1 is MNHNS and CDR2 is SASEGT in the germline V gene. This CDR3 region has 12 residues. The trim removed 3 bases at V and 10 bases at J, leaving 3 bases unmatched. The CDR3 loop reads CASSDPDREQFF. Written as DNA, the CDR3 is TGTGCCAGCAGTGACCCGGACAGGGAGCAGTTCTTC.

The sample holds many counts of this clonotype. This chain uses TRBV4-1 with TRBJ2-5; 14 bases fit TRBD2. The V gene end was trimmed by 4 bases and the J gene end by 3 bases; junction bases not matched to a gene: 1. The CDR3 sequence is 15 residues long. Germline V gene sequence: CDR1 MGHRA, CDR2 YSYEKL. CDR3: CASSRGLAGEETQYF. CDR3 DNA sequence: TGCGCCAGCAGCCGGGGACTAGCGGGAGAAGAGACCCAGTACTTC.

This clonotype was found many times. J is TRBJ1-5 and V is TRBV29-1; no firm D call. V shed 4 bases and J shed 2 bases, with 15 bases lying between them. Germline CDR1 is SQVTM and CDR2 is ANQGSEA. The length of the CDR3 is 15 residues. The CDR3 sequence is CSVADGLIGNQPQHF. The CDR3 DNA reads as TGCAGCGTTGCGGACGGTCTAATTGGCAATCAGCCCCAGCATTTT.